The 21 T cell receptor beta chains reported below all come from one sample, sequenced in a study of blood T cell repertoires in COVID-19. Measured with immunoSEQ multiplex PCR; TCRdb has only the in-frame clones, and not every one. The sample comprises 400,000 to 500,000 clones, nearly 90% of which are singletons, and approximately 1.3% rests with the top ten. The sequencing input was PBMCs or T cells enriched from blood (not recorded which). The source is a woman aged 18-29 years who had been exposed to COVID-19.

This clone was picked up one time. The genes are TRBV24-1 and TRBJ2-1; 7 bases line up with TRBD2. V shed 7 bases, J shed 8 bases, and the junction held 10 bases outside the gene matches. The CDR3 totals 14 residues. Germline CDR1 KGHDR, CDR2 SFDVKD. CDR3 residues: CATRAREGIDEQFF. Written as DNA, the CDR3 is TGTGCCACCAGGGCTAGGGAGGGGATCGATGAGCAGTTCTTC.

Regarding this clone: The sample holds other DNA sequences that translate to the same CDR3. The chain is built from TRBV6-5 and TRBJ2-5; TRBD2 is a possible D gene (7 bases). V was clipped by 8 bases and J by 1 base, with 17 bases between them. The CDR3 is made up of 15 amino acids. Germline values: CDR1 MNHEY, CDR2 SVGAGI. The CDR3 region is CASSLGGGLQETQYF. CDR3 nucleotides: TGTGCCAGCTCGCTGGGAGGGGGTCTCCAAGAGACCCAGTACTTC.

Only one count was recorded for this clone. The chain uses TRBV29-1 and TRBJ1-2; 12 bases are a match to TRBD1. CDR3 length equals 14 residues. Germline V lookup: CDR1 SQVTM, CDR2 ANQGSEA. Losses at the gene ends were 4 bases for V and 7 bases for J; bases not matched to a gene: 7. CDR3 bases: TGCAGCGTTGCGTCGGGACAGGGGGCGCTTGGCTACACCTTC. Translating it yields CSVASGQGALGYTF.

The V gene is TRBV7-2, the J gene TRBJ2-2; 7 bases map to TRBD2. Germline CDR1 reads SGHTA; CDR2 reads FQGNSA. With V trimmed by 5 bases and J by 6 bases, 12 bases remained unmatched. The CDR3 totals 16 residues. CDR3 sequence (DNA): TGTGCCAGCAGCCCTGGGACTACCTTATCGTCCGGGGAGCTGTTTTTT. Translating it yields CASSPGTTLSSGELFF.

The genes are TRBV3-1 (or the pseudogene TRBV3-2) and TRBJ1-5; no clear D. Germline lookup yields CDR1 LGHDT and CDR2 YNNKEL (reference sequence). V gave up 0 bases and J gave up 1 base, with 10 bases separating them. The CDR3 consists of 16 residues. CDR3 coding DNA: TGTGCCAGCAGCCAAGAGGGCGGGTTGAGCAATCAGCCCCAGCATTTT. Amino acids: CASSQEGGLSNQPQHF.

The rearrangement joins TRBV27 to TRBJ1-6; D gene ambiguous. The germline V gene encodes CDR1 MNHEY and CDR2 SMNVEV (reference sequence). V was shortened by 0 bases and J by 3 bases, with 12 bases between the two germline ends. The CDR3 has 17 residues. In DNA, the CDR3 is TGTGCCAGCAGTTTATCCCTCTTAGGAGGCTATAATTCACCCCTCCACTTT. Residues: CASSLSLLGGYNSPLHF.

The gene calls are TRBV28 and TRBJ1-2; possible D gene TRBD1, 5 bases. Trimming shortened V by 11 bases and J by 8 bases, and 15 bases separated the two germline ends. The CDR3 totals 11 residues. From germline, CDR1 is MDHEN and CDR2 SYDVKM. The CDR3 sequence is CASQGLLGYTF. The CDR3 bases are TGTGCCTCCCAGGGTTTACTAGGCTACACCTTC.

The chain combines TRBV6-5 with TRBJ2-5; TRBD2 might be the D (5 bases). This CDR3 has 15 amino acids. Germline-derived CDR1 and CDR2 are MNHEY and SVGAGI. The V end was cut by 2 bases, the J end by 1 base, with 11 bases between. The CDR3 here is CASSYGGSSQETQYF. The CDR3 nucleotides read TGTGCCAGCAGTTACGGAGGATCCAGCCAAGAGACCCAGTACTTC.

This chain links TRBV7-2 with TRBJ1-6, with TRBD1 as a possible D gene (5 bases). The CDR3 is made up of 14 amino acids. CDR1 is SGHTA and CDR2 is FQGNSA in the germline V gene. V lost 5 bases and J lost 14, with 19 bases in between. The CDR3 is CASSARGGLLSLHF. The CDR3, as DNA: TGTGCCAGCAGCGCCCGCGGGGGACTTTTATCCCTCCACTTT.

The chain carries TRBV29-1 and TRBJ2-2, with a possible D match to TRBD1 (6 bases). V lost 4 bases and J lost 4, with 10 bases in between. Germline V lookup: CDR1 SQVTM, CDR2 ANQGSEA. The CDR3 runs to 13 residues. CDR3 amino acids: CSVVQGGTGELFF. The CDR3 DNA is TGCAGCGTTGTACAGGGTGGCACCGGGGAGCTGTTTTTT.

The chain carries TRBV21-1 and TRBJ2-1; the table's D call TRBD2 went unverified against the DNA. TRBV21-1 is reported as a pseudogene. The CDR3 length is 18 residues. This chain's CDR3 is CASSPRGLAGESYNEQFF. The DNA of the CDR3 is TGTGCCAGCAGCCCCCGGGGGCTAGCGGGGGAAAGCTACAATGAGCAGTTCTTC.

J is TRBJ2-7 and V is TRBV11-2; no clear D. CDR3 length: 15 amino acids. V was cut by 1 base and J by 4 bases, with 14 bases left in between. The V gene's germline CDR1 is SGHAT and CDR2 FQNNGV. CDR3 nucleotides: TGTGCCAGCAGCTTAGGTGCGAGTCTAGATTACGAGCAGTACTTC. Translation: CASSLGASLDYEQYF. Filled out from reference TRBV11-2 and TRBJ2-7, the complete variable domain reads EAGVAQSPRYKIIEKRQSVAFWCNPISGHATLYWYQQILGQGPKLLIQFQNNGVVDDSQLPKDRFSAERLKGVDSTLKIQPAKLEDSAVYLCASSLGASLDYEQYFGPGTRLTVT.

J is TRBJ2-7 and V is TRBV2, with D uncertain. This CDR3 is 15 amino acids long. Germline CDR1 and CDR2: SNHLY and FYNNEI. The V end was cut by 5 bases, the J end by 7 bases, with 21 bases between. CDR3 sequence reads: CASSPLLVSSREQYF. The CDR3 DNA follows: TGTGCCAGCAGTCCCCTTCTGGTATCCTCGCGGGAGCAGTACTTC.

The chain is built from TRBV4-1 and TRBJ2-3; D perhaps matches TRBD2 (5 bases). The V gene lost 4 bases and the J gene lost 5 bases, with 13 bases spanning the gap. The CDR3 covers 14 residues. The germline V gene has CDR1 MGHRA and CDR2 YSYEKL. CDR3 region: CASSPDGGRDTQYF. As DNA, the CDR3 is TGCGCCAGCAGCCCTGACGGCGGGCGAGATACGCAGTATTTT.

The count of this clone is one. The rearrangement joins TRBV6-5 to TRBJ1-6; 12 nucleotides align to TRBD1. V shed 4 bases and J 7 bases; nucleotides not matched to a gene: 5. Germline loops: CDR1 MNHEY, CDR2 SVGAGI. This CDR3 is built from 16 residues. This chain's CDR3 is CASSSGTGGGNSPLHF. CDR3 nucleotides: TGTGCCAGCAGTTCGGGGACAGGGGGCGGGAATTCACCCCTCCACTTT.

The chain recombines TRBV2 with TRBJ2-5, with D perhaps TRBD1 (6 bases). Between the trimmed V and J ends, which lost 7 bases and 7 bases, there was a span of 19 bases. Germline CDR1 reads SNHLY; CDR2 reads FYNNEI. This CDR3 contains 14 residues. The CDR3 DNA is TGTGCCAGCATGGATAGGGGGACGCTCGGGACCCAGTACTTC. It translates to CASMDRGTLGTQYF.

The J gene is TRBJ2-2, the V gene TRBV6-6; D remains unclear. V was clipped by 3 bases and J by 4 bases, with 9 bases between them. In germline, CDR1 is MNHNY, CDR2 SVGAGI (reference sequence). The CDR3 is 14 residues long. The CDR3 here is CASSYPVATGELFF. DNA of the CDR3: TGTGCCAGCAGTTATCCCGTGGCCACCGGGGAGCTGTTTTTT.

V usage is TRBV3-1 (or the pseudogene TRBV3-2) and J usage is TRBJ2-3; 11 bases are a match to TRBD2. Germline assignment: CDR1 LGHDT and CDR2 YNNKEL (reference sequence). J gave up 1 base and V 4 bases, and 10 bases lay outside the gene matches. CDR3 length: 18 amino acids. CDR3 loop: CASSRSPLAGGGTDTQYF. In nucleotides, the CDR3 is TGTGCCAGCAGCCGCTCCCCCCTAGCGGGAGGTGGCACAGATACGCAGTATTTT.

This chain connects TRBV4-1 to TRBJ2-7; TRBD2 matches at 8 bases. Germline values: CDR1 MGHRA, CDR2 YSYEKL. The CDR3 consists of 15 residues. Trimming cost V 3 bases and J 2 bases; bases outside gene matches: 6. CDR3 in DNA: TGCGCCAGCAGCCAGACTAGCGACCAAGCCTACGAGCAGTACTTC. It specifies CASSQTSDQAYEQYF.

This clone was observed a single time. CDR3 coding DNA: TGTGCCAGCAGCTTGGCGGGAGACACCGGGGAGCTGTTTTTT. Residues: CASSLAGDTGELFF. V usage is TRBV5-4 and J usage is TRBJ2-2, with a possible D match to TRBD2 (6 bases). Germline CDR1 reads SGHNT; CDR2 reads YYREEE (reference sequence). The CDR3 has 14 residues. Trimming took off 0 bases at V and 3 bases at J, with 6 bases between the two ends.

The V and J genes are TRBV28 and TRBJ2-6, with D unclear. The germline V and J ends were trimmed by 2 bases and 0 bases, with 14 bases remaining between them. The length of the CDR3 is 18 residues. Per the germline V gene, CDR1 is MDHEN and CDR2 is SYDVKM. The CDR3 loop reads CASSLSDKYPSGANVLTF. CDR3 in DNA: TGTGCCAGCAGTTTAAGTGACAAGTACCCCTCTGGGGCCAACGTCCTGACTTTC.